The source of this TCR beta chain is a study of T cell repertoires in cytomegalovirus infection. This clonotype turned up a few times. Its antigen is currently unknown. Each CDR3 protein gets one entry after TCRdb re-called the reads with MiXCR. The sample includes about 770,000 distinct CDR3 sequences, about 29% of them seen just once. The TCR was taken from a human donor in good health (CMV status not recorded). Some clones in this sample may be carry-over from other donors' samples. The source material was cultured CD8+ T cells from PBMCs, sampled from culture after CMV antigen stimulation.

The CDR3 is CASSESTGQRAQPQHF. DNA of the CDR3: TGTGCCAGCAGTGAAAGCACGGGACAGCGGGCTCAGCCCCAGCATTTT. The chain joins TRBV6-1 to TRBJ1-5, with TRBD1 matching 7 bases. This CDR3 is 16 amino acids long. Trimming removed 2 bases from V and 6 bases from J; junction bases left unmatched: 10. Germline V CDR1 and CDR2: MNHNS, SASEGT.